The 4 T cell receptor beta chains given below trace back to one sample, sequenced in a study of blood T cell repertoires in COVID-19. Data came from immunoSEQ multiplex PCR; TCRdb stores just in-frame clones and leaves some out. The sample lists 150,000 to 200,000 clones; approximately 86% were seen once. What was sequenced was peripheral blood. Receptors originate from a man between 60 and 75 years old with acute or convalescent COVID-19.

The chain combines TRBV4-2 with TRBJ2-1; 11 nucleotides align to TRBD2. V was pared by 4 bases and J by 9 bases, with 11 bases of the junction left unmatched. The CDR3 loop spans 16 amino acids. From germline, CDR1 is LGHNA and CDR2 YNFKEQ. The CDR3 protein is CASSPEGSGRAREQFF. The DNA for the CDR3 is TGTGCCAGCAGCCCTGAGGGTAGCGGGAGGGCACGTGAGCAGTTCTTC.

The chain joins TRBV28 to TRBJ1-1; possibly TRBD1 for D (6 bases). The CDR3 runs to 15 residues. Germline CDR1 MDHEN, CDR2 SYDVKM. Trimming removed 6 bases from V and 4 bases from J, with 18 bases in between. CDR3 sequence (DNA): TGTGCCAGCAGGGCAAGACAGATCAGGGGCACTGAAGCTTTCTTT. It yields the protein CASRARQIRGTEAFF. Drawing the rest from reference TRBV28 and TRBJ1-1, the complete variable domain is DVKVTQSSRYLVKRTGEKVFLECVQDMDHENMFWYRQDPGLGLRLIYFSYDVKMKEKGDIPEGYSVSREKKERFSLILESASTNQTSMYLCASRARQIRGTEAFFGQGTRLTVV.

V is TRBV18 and J is TRBJ1-1; 7 bases are a match to TRBD1. The J segment lost 0 bases and the V segment lost 6 bases, leaving 1 base of the junction unmatched. The CDR3 contains 13 residues. Germline V gene lookup returns CDR1 KGHSH and CDR2 LQKENI. The CDR3 region is CASSGQLNTEAFF. The CDR3 DNA follows: TGTGCCAGCTCGGGACAGTTGAACACTGAAGCTTTCTTT.

The rearrangement links TRBV5-1 to TRBJ1-1; D is perhaps TRBD1 (6 bases). Trimming stripped 1 base from V and 8 bases from J, with 15 bases between. The CDR3 consists of 14 residues. The germline gives CDR1 SGHRS, CDR2 YFSETQ. CDR3 in amino acids: CASSLLGGRQEAFF. The DNA for the CDR3 is TGCGCCAGCAGCTTGTTAGGGGGTAGGCAGGAAGCTTTCTTT.